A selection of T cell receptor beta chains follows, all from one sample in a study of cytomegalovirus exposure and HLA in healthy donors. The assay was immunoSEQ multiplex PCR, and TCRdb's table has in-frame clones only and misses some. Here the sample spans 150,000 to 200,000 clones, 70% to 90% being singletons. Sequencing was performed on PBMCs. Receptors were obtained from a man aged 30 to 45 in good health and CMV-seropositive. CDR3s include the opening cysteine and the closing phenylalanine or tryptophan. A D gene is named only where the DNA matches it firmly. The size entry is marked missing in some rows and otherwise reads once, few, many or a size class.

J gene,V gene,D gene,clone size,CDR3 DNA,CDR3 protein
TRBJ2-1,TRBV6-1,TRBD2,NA,TGTGCCAGCAGACCACTAGCGGGAGATCGTAATGAGCAGTTCTTC,CASRPLAGDRNEQFF
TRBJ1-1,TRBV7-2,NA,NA,TGTGCCAGCAGCCTGGGGAGGAACACTGAAGCTTTCTTT,CASSLGRNTEAFF
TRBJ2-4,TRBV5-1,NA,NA,TGCGCCAGCAGCGTATCCCCCAGGCTAGCCAAAAACATTCAGTACTTC,CASSVSPRLAKNIQYF
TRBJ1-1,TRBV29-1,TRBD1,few,TGCAGCGTTTCCCGACAGGGCCTAGCTGAAGCTTTCTTT,CSVSRQGLAEAFF
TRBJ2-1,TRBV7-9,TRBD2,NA,TGTGCCAGCAGCTACCTCATACTAGCGGGGTACAATGAGCAGTTCTTC,CASSYLILAGYNEQFF
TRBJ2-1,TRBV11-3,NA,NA,TGTGCCGGTTCCTTTGGCCCGGGTGAGCAGTTCTTC,CAGSFGPGEQFF
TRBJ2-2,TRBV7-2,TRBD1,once,TGTGCCAGCAGCCGGGACAGTTCAGCCACCGGGGAGCTGTTTTTT,CASSRDSSATGELFF
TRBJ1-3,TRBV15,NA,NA,TGTGCCACCAGCAGAGATAGGGGCAGGGCTGCTGGAAACACCATATATTTT,CATSRDRGRAAGNTIYF
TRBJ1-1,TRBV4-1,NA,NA,TGCGCCAGCAGCCAAGATAGGCGTCGGGTTGGCACTGAAGCTTTCTTT,CASSQDRRRVGTEAFF
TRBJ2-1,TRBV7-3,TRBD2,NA,TGTGCCAGCAGCTCTGGACTAGCGGGAGTCAATGAGCAGTTCTTC,CASSSGLAGVNEQFF
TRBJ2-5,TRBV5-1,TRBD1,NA,TGCGCCAGCAGCTCGTTCGGACAGGGGGCCTCAGAGACCCAGTACTTC,CASSSFGQGASETQYF
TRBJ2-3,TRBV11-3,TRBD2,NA,TGTGCCAGCAGCTCCTTCCCGGGACTAGCAACAGATACGCAGTATTTT,CASSSFPGLATDTQYF
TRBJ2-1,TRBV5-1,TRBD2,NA,TGCGCCAGCAGCCCAGACAAGTACGGGAGGGCCAATGAGCAGTTCTTC,CASSPDKYGRANEQFF
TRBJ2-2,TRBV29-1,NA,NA,TGCAGCATAAGGACAGGCGGGGACACCGGGGAGCTGTTTTTT,CSIRTGGDTGELFF
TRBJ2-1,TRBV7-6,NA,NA,TGTGCCAGCAGCTATACCCCTAAGGCGGATGAGCAGTTCTTC,CASSYTPKADEQFF
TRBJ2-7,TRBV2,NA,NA,TGTGCCAGCAGGGGGCGGGGGCTCTACGAGCAGTACTTC,CASRGRGLYEQYF